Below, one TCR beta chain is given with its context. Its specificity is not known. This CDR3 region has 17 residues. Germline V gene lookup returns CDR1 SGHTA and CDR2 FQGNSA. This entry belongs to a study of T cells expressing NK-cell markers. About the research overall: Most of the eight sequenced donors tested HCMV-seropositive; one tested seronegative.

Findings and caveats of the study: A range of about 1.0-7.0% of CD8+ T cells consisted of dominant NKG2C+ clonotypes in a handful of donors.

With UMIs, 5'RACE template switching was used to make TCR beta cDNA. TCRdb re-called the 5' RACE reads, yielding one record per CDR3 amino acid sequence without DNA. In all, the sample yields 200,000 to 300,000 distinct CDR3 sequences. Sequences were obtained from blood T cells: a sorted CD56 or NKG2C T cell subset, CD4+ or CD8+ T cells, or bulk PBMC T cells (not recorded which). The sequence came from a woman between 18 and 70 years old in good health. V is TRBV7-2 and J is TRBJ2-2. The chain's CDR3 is CASSFGTSGRHTGELFF.